Below are 10 T cell receptor beta chains sequenced from a single sample in a study of blood T cell repertoires in COVID-19. Method: immunoSEQ multiplex PCR; TCRdb's copy keeps in-frame clones and lacks some. Of 250,000 or so clones listed, about nine tenths are singletons. What was sequenced was peripheral blood. These receptors were taken from a middle-aged woman who had recovered from COVID-19.

The chain has TRBV7-2 and TRBJ2-7; 11 positions match TRBD2. Germline V gene sequence: CDR1 SGHTA, CDR2 FQGNSA. The junction had 12 bases not matched to a gene; V was cut back by 1 base and J by 7 bases. CDR3 size: 17 residues. The CDR3 is CASSLGLAGGGQGEQYF. CDR3 DNA: TGTGCCAGCAGCTTAGGGCTAGCGGGAGGAGGCCAGGGGGAGCAGTACTTC.

The J gene is TRBJ2-2, the V gene TRBV7-3, with TRBD1 identical over 11 bases. The germline V gene has CDR1 SGHTA and CDR2 FQGTGA. V lost 4 bases to trimming and J lost 5 bases; unmatched junction nucleotides: 3. The CDR3 sequence is 15 residues long. The CDR3 DNA reads TGTGCCAGCAGCTACGGACAGGGGGCGACCGGGGAGCTGTTTTTT. This sequence encodes CASSYGQGATGELFF. Together with reference TRBV7-3 and TRBJ2-2, the CDR3 gives the full variable domain: GAGVSQTPSNKVTEKGKYVELRCDPISGHTALYWYRQSLGQGPEFLIYFQGTGAADDSGLPNDRFFAVRPEGSVSTLKIQRTERGDSAVYLCASSYGQGATGELFFGEGSRLTVL.

This chain links TRBV6-5 with TRBJ2-7; 8 nucleotides align to TRBD1. The V gene's germline CDR1 is MNHEY and CDR2 SVGAGI. The junction had 13 bases not matched to a gene; V was cut back by 6 bases and J by 9 bases. The CDR3 loop spans 14 amino acids. Written as DNA, the CDR3 is TGTGCCAGCAGCACGACAGGGGCGCTACGAGGGCAGTACTTC. As protein: CASSTTGALRGQYF.

The gene calls are TRBV6-2 or TRBV6-3 and TRBJ1-4, with D possibly matching TRBD1 (6 bases). CDR3 size: 12 residues. V lost 5 bases and J 12 bases, leaving 13 bases between the germline ends. The germline CDR1 and CDR2 sequences are MNHEY and SVGEGT. CDR3 in amino acids: CASSPTGLELFF. Written as DNA, the CDR3 is TGTGCCAGCAGTCCGACAGGTTTAGAACTGTTTTTT.

The chain carries TRBV30 and TRBJ2-2; D may be TRBD2 (6 bases). V lost 1 base to trimming and J lost 3 bases, with 12 bases between them. This CDR3 is 15 amino acids long. Germline assignment: CDR1 GTSNPN and CDR2 SVGIG (reference sequence). For the CDR3, the DNA is TGTGCCTGGAGTGGGGACTCCCGTTACACCGGGGAGCTGTTTTTT. It is translated as CAWSGDSRYTGELFF.

J is TRBJ2-2 and V is TRBV10-3, with D possibly matching TRBD2 (5 bases). The CDR3 extends over 15 amino acids. V shed 4 bases and J shed 0 bases, with 9 bases lying between them. Germline V lookup: CDR1 ENHRY, CDR2 SYGVKD. CDR3 region: CAISGSEPNTGELFF. DNA of the CDR3: TGTGCCATCAGTGGTAGCGAACCGAACACCGGGGAGCTGTTTTTT.

CDR3 DNA sequence: TGTGCCAGCAGCCGGGCGGCTAGCAGCGAGACCCAGTACTTC. Translating gives CASSRAASSETQYF. The chain carries TRBV7-9 and TRBJ2-5; a possible D gene is TRBD2 (5 bases). V lost 5 bases and J lost 5, with 15 bases in between. CDR3 length: 14 amino acids. The germline V gene has CDR1 SEHNR and CDR2 FQNEAQ (reference sequence).

J is TRBJ2-2 and V is TRBV23-1, with 9 bases identical to TRBD1. TRBV23-1 is recorded as an ORF, its role being uncertain. The CDR3 is 18 residues long. J was trimmed by 1 base and V by 6 bases; bases with no gene match: 12. Here the CDR3 DNA reads TGCGCCAGCAGGTACCGGGACAGGGCTAGCGGGAACACCGGGGAGCTGTTTTTT. Amino acids: CASRYRDRASGNTGELFF.

This rearrangement joins TRBV7-8 to TRBJ2-5; 7 bases line up with TRBD2. Germline V gives CDR1 SGHVS, CDR2 FQNEAQ. The CDR3 has 15 amino acids. Germline trimming cut 0 bases from V and 5 bases from J; bases unmatched to any gene: 6. The CDR3 sequence: CASSLAATGGETQYF. CDR3 nucleotides: TGTGCCAGCAGCTTAGCGGCCACGGGGGGTGAGACCCAGTACTTC.

This chain connects TRBV3-1 (or the pseudogene TRBV3-2) to TRBJ1-2; tentatively, D is TRBD1 (5 bases). The length of the CDR3 is 15 residues. Germline CDR1 is LGHDT and CDR2 is YNNKEL (reference sequence). V lost 1 base to trimming and J lost 2 bases, with 11 bases between them. This CDR3 reads CASSQGGGSNYGYTF. The CDR3 DNA reads as TGTGCCAGCAGCCAAGGGGGGGGGTCGAACTATGGCTACACCTTC.